This T cell receptor beta chain was retrieved from a study of cytomegalovirus exposure and HLA in healthy donors. A multiplex PCR was run with 60 Vbeta primers and 13 Jbeta primers. Study processing details: As a later analysis found, there were 80 million or so unique TCR beta chains, of which some 9.9 million were shared. This table comes from immunoSEQ multiplex PCR, and its TCRdb copy is limited to in-frame clones, with some not included. D and trimming were read from the DNA, whereas the V and J calls and clone size are those reported in that table. The sample lists tens of thousands of clones, around 66% occurring once. The CDR3 sequence is 15 residues long. Germline V gene sequence: CDR1 ENHRY, CDR2 SYGVKD. V lost 7 bases and J lost 6; bases outside the gene matches: 9.

The sample taken for sequencing was PBMCs. The TCR originated in a man aged 30 to 39 in good health and CMV-seronegative. V usage is TRBV10-3 and J usage is TRBJ2-3; 11 bases align to TRBD2. The CDR3 sequence is CAITKTSGVGDTQYF. The CDR3 DNA sequence: TGTGCCATCACTAAGACTAGCGGGGTCGGGGATACGCAGTATTTT.